A single sample gave rise to the 4 T cell receptor beta chains below, sequenced in a study of blood T cell repertoires in COVID-19. Sequencing used immunoSEQ multiplex PCR; TCRdb keeps in-frame clones, though not all of them. The repertoire holds about 160,000 clones, with approximately 87% as singletons. Sequencing used PBMCs or T cells enriched from blood (not recorded which). All receptors derive from a woman between 45 and 65 years old who had recovered from COVID-19.

J is TRBJ2-1 and V is TRBV7-9; 10 bases agree with TRBD2. The CDR3 runs 15 residues. The germline V gene has CDR1 SEHNR and CDR2 FQNEAQ (reference sequence). V dropped 6 bases and J dropped 9; count of bases not matched to a gene: 11. CDR3 DNA: TGTGCCAGCAGTCCCAGCGGGAGGGCCTGGGGTGAGCAGTTCTTC. Translated: CASSPSGRAWGEQFF.

A single count supports this clone. The rearrangement links TRBV7-2 to TRBJ1-3; TRBD1 is a possible D gene (6 bases). Trimming stripped 5 bases from V and 3 bases from J, with 17 bases between. The CDR3 runs to 16 residues. Germline V gives CDR1 SGHTA, CDR2 FQGNSA. CDR3 coding DNA: TGTGCCAGCAGCCCCAGGGGCAGGGAGTTTGGAAACACCATATATTTT. Translation gives CASSPRGREFGNTIYF.

This clone was recorded at least ten times. V and J are TRBV19 and TRBJ2-2; TRBD2 matches 9 bases. Trimming removed 7 bases from V and 7 bases from J; junction bases left unmatched: 19. The CDR3 covers 18 residues. Germline CDR1 LNHDA, CDR2 SQIVND (reference sequence). The CDR3: CASKSTSSGGRVGGELFF. In DNA form, the CDR3 reads TGTGCCAGTAAAAGCACATCCAGCGGGGGGCGCGTAGGCGGGGAGCTGTTTTTT.

The rearrangement links TRBV7-2 to TRBJ1-4; no definite D call. V shed 5 bases and J shed 7 bases, with 14 bases lying between them. The germline CDR1 and CDR2 sequences are SGHTA and FQGNSA. This CDR3 comprises 14 residues. The CDR3 region is CASSRGSGSEKLFF. For the CDR3, the DNA is TGTGCCAGCAGCCGTGGGTCGGGGAGTGAAAAACTGTTTTTT.